The 26 T cell receptor beta chains below all came from one sample that was sequenced in a study of CD8+ T cells in alopecia areata (dated by TCRdb to between 2017 and 2018). The library was built by means of the immunoSEQ multiplex PCR assay. To provide template for TCR sequencing, every sample had RNA extracted and reverse transcribed into cDNA. Entries here come from immuneACCESS through TCRdb and include only in-frame sequences with V and J called. Some clones fail to appear in such tables; in the studies checked, an unresolved V gene covers under half of the shortfall, and the cause of the remainder is unknown. The table shows over 100,000 clones here, with no singletons. The ten largest make up around 20% of the sample. The sample comprised lesional skin. The receptors derive from a C3H/HeJ mouse with alopecia areata. This line of mice carries MHC haplotype H2-k.

About this clone: The listed genes are named as in mouse. The read finishes 4 residues shy of the CDR3 end, and the germline J gene is used to complete it. The chain is built from TRBV14 and TRBJ2-7, with D maybe TRBD1 (5 bases). The CDR3 extends over 14 amino acids. Germline lookup yields CDR1 SGHDT and CDR2 FRDEAV. V dropped 4 bases and J dropped 0 bases, with 11 bases sitting between them. CDR3 in amino acids: CASSPRQSSYEQYF. CDR3 bases read: TGTGCCAGCAGTCCCCGACAGAGCTCCTAT.

This clone was counted a few times. Mouse names are used for the genes. The read halts 4 residues ahead of the CDR3 end, with the missing end drawn from the germline J gene. J is TRBJ2-5 and V is TRBV1; D call uncertain. Trimming took off 0 bases at V and 3 bases at J, with 10 bases between the two ends. The CDR3 runs 15 residues. CDR1 NSQYPW and CDR2 LRSPGD come from the germline V gene (reference sequence). CDR3 DNA (partial): TGCACCTGCAGTGCAGAATCCAGAACACAAGAC. It yields the protein CTCSAESRTQD. The complete CDR3 sequence is CTCSAESRTQDTQYF.

In regard to this clone: The germline and genes are mouse ones. The CDR3 goes on 4 residues after the read ends, and that part is filled in from the germline J gene. The chain recombines TRBV13-3 with TRBJ2-3; D is possibly TRBD1 (6 bases). Trimming pared 5 bases from V and 1 base from J, leaving 14 bases between. CDR1 and CDR2 from the germline V gene are NNHDY and SYVADS. The CDR3 sequence is 15 residues long. The covered CDR3 bases are TGTGCCAGCAGGCCCACAGGGATTGGTGCAGAA. Translation: CASRPTGIGAE. The CDR3 reads in full as CASRPTGIGAETLYF.

This clone was observed a few times. Germline and genes here are mouse. The read comes to an end 4 residues before the CDR3 does, leaving the germline J gene to fill in the end. The chain links TRBV17 to TRBJ2-1, with D perhaps TRBD2 (6 bases). In germline, CDR1 is MNHDT, CDR2 YYDKIL. This CDR3 spans 14 amino acids. Trimming shortened V by 3 bases and J by 2 bases, and 8 bases separated the two germline ends. The CDR3 is CASSRGGDYAEQFF. The CDR3 bases that were read are TGTGCTAGCAGTAGGGGGGGTGACTATGCT.

This clone was observed a few times. Gene names and germline refer to mouse. With the read ending 4 residues before the CDR3 end, the germline J gene is used to fill in that end. The chain couples TRBV13-3 to TRBJ2-3, with 7 bases lining up with TRBD1. Germline CDR1 and CDR2: NNHDY and SYVADS. The junction had 5 bases not matched to a gene; V was cut back by 1 base and J by 0 bases. The CDR3 has 16 amino acids. This CDR3 reads CASSDWDRSSAETLYF. Incomplete CDR3 DNA: TGTGCCAGCAGTGATTGGGACAGATCTAGTGCAGAA.

As for this clone: Germline and genes: mouse. The sequence runs out 4 residues before the end of the CDR3; the remainder is reconstructed from the germline J gene. The V call is TRBV13-3, the J call TRBJ2-1; a possible D gene is TRBD1 (6 bases). Germline CDR1 and CDR2: NNHDY and SYVADS. The germline V and J ends were trimmed by 6 bases and 5 bases, with 15 bases remaining between them. The CDR3 extends over 14 amino acids. The sequenced CDR3 bases are TGTGCCAGCAACCACCGGGACAAAAATGCT. Its translation is CASNHRDKNA. The complete CDR3 sequence is CASNHRDKNAEQFF.

Comment on this clone: An end of the junction differs from the germline gene, which may be a read error. Mouse germline and gene names are used. The read finishes 4 residues shy of the CDR3 end, and the germline J gene is used to complete it. The chain couples TRBV19 to TRBJ2-4, with D perhaps matching TRBD1 (6 bases). This CDR3 comprises 14 residues. Per germline, CDR1 FNHDT and CDR2 SITEND (reference sequence). The CDR3 loop reads CAISPDRRQNTLYF. Incomplete CDR3 DNA: TGTGCCATCAGTCCCGACAGGCGTCAAAAC.

On this clone: Gene names are mouse gene names. The DNA ends 4 residues before the CDR3 does, and the rest of the CDR3 is filled in from the germline J gene. The V call is TRBV19, the J call TRBJ2-7, with 12 bases matching TRBD2. Germline assignment: CDR1 FNHDT and CDR2 SITEND (reference sequence). The junction had 9 bases not matched to a gene; V was cut back by 5 bases and J by 0 bases. This CDR3 is built from 17 residues. CDR3 protein: CASSRDWGASSSYEQYF. Partial CDR3 DNA: TGTGCCAGCAGCCGGGACTGGGGGGCATCGAGCTCCTAT.

Comment on this clone: The gene names here belong to mouse. Sequencing ends 4 residues short of the CDR3 end; the germline J gene provides the rest. This chain joins TRBV19 and TRBJ1-4; D is uncertain. V lost 5 bases and J 0 bases, leaving 11 bases between the germline ends. The CDR3 consists of 15 residues. Germline assignment: CDR1 FNHDT and CDR2 SITEND (reference sequence). The CDR3 loop reads CASRPDIFSNERLFF. CDR3 DNA, as far as it was read: TGTGCCAGCAGACCCGACATCTTTTCCAACGAA.

This clone was seen a few times. Gene names and germline match the mouse. Read data end 4 residues before the CDR3 end; the end is taken from the germline J gene. The J gene is TRBJ1-4, the V gene TRBV12-1; D gene uncertain. The CDR3 totals 13 residues. V lost 4 bases, J lost 0 bases, and 5 bases lay in between. Germline loops: CDR1 SGHSN, CDR2 HYEKVE. The part of the CDR3 DNA that was read is TGTGCCAGCTCCAGGATTTCCAACGAA. This translates into CASSRISNE. The CDR3 in full is CASSRISNERLFF.

This clone occurred many times. Here the gene names and germline are mouse. The read gets to within 4 residues of the CDR3 end, and the germline J gene fills in the rest. The chain couples TRBV13-3 to TRBJ1-4; 8 bases align to TRBD1. The CDR3 consists of 15 residues. Germline V gives CDR1 NNHDY, CDR2 SYVADS. This chain's CDR3 is CASSDAPGGLERLFF. The covered CDR3 bases are TGTGCCAGCAGTGATGCGCCAGGGGGCCTCGAA.

This clone was recorded at least ten times. These gene names are mouse names. The missing CDR3 end, 4 residues past where the read stops, is filled in from the germline J gene. V gene TRBV13-3 combines with J gene TRBJ1-1; D is perhaps TRBD1 (5 bases). This CDR3 is built from 14 residues. The V and J ends lost 5 bases and 3 bases respectively, with 14 bases between them. Germline loops: CDR1 NNHDY, CDR2 SYVADS. The CDR3 loop reads CASSRHGGDTEVFF. CDR3 DNA, as far as it was read: TGTGCCAGCAGCCGACACGGAGGGGACACA.

This clone has only a few counts. The gene symbols are mouse symbols. The sequenced CDR3 bases are TGTGCCAGCAGTACTACCGGGACAGGGGGGAACGAA. Its protein is CASSTTGTGGNE. The full CDR3 protein reads CASSTTGTGGNERLFF. The V and J genes are TRBV19 and TRBJ1-4; 11 positions agree with TRBD1. The CDR3 is cut off 4 residues early in the read; its end comes from the germline J gene. V trimming: 3 bases; J trimming: 5 bases; junction bases outside the gene matches: 6. CDR1 and CDR2 from the germline V gene are FNHDT and SITEND (reference sequence). CDR3 length: 16 residues.

With respect to this clone: Gene names denote mouse genes. The read halts 4 residues ahead of the CDR3 end, with the missing end drawn from the germline J gene. The chain combines TRBV13-3 with TRBJ2-4; TRBD2 aligns across 8 bases. Per the germline V gene, CDR1 is NNHDY and CDR2 is SYVADS. The CDR3 covers 13 residues. Incomplete CDR3 DNA: TGTGCCAGCAGTGAGGGACTGGAGAAC. Translation: CASSEGLEN. The whole CDR3 protein reads CASSEGLENTLYF.

Regarding this clone: All gene names here are mouse names. The read is 4 residues too short to cover the CDR3 end, so that end is filled in from the germline J gene. The chain recombines TRBV19 with TRBJ2-3; 13 nucleotides match TRBD2. Trimming removed 3 bases from V and 4 bases from J; junction bases left unmatched: 2. In germline, CDR1 is FNHDT, CDR2 SITEND (reference sequence). The CDR3 runs 15 residues. The CDR3 reads CASSTGLGGTETLYF. The CDR3 bases that were read are TGTGCCAGCAGTACGGGACTGGGGGGGACAGAA.

This clone came up a few times. These gene names are mouse names. The observed sequence ends 4 residues before the CDR3 terminus, with the missing tail filled in from the germline J gene. The genes are TRBV13-1 and TRBJ1-1, with D hard to call. CDR3 length equals 13 residues. Deletions cut 1 base from V and 0 bases from J, with 4 bases between. The germline V gene has CDR1 NSHNY and CDR2 SYGAGN. The covered CDR3 bases are TGTGCCAGCAGTGATCTATCAAACACA. The encoded protein is CASSDLSNT. The entire CDR3 protein is CASSDLSNTEVFF.

A remark on this clone: Genes here carry mouse names. The CDR3 is cut off 4 residues early in the read; its end comes from the germline J gene. The chain recombines TRBV19 with TRBJ2-3, with 7 bases identical to TRBD2. This CDR3 is 14 amino acids long. Germline CDR1 reads FNHDT; CDR2 reads SITEND (reference sequence). The V gene end was trimmed by 5 bases and the J gene end by 0 bases; junction bases not matched to a gene: 3. The chain's CDR3 is CASRLTGSAETLYF. The DNA read from the CDR3 is TGTGCCAGCAGGTTGACTGGGAGTGCAGAA.

For this clone: Germline and genes here are mouse. The CDR3 extends 4 residues past the end of the read, so its final part is completed from the germline J gene. This sequence joins TRBV13-3 and TRBJ2-3; weak D call: TRBD1 (7 bases). Trimming took 1 base from V and 0 from J, leaving 15 bases between them. The CDR3 is made up of 17 amino acids. Looked up from germline, CDR1 is NNHDY and CDR2 is SYVADS. CDR3 DNA (partial): TGTGCCAGCAGTGATCCCTTGACAGGGACTAGTGCAGAA. Its protein product is CASSDPLTGTSAE. The entire CDR3 reads CASSDPLTGTSAETLYF.

This clone has at least ten counts. Genes and germline come from the mouse. The sequenced fragment ends 4 residues before the CDR3 boundary, so the rest is inferred from the germline J gene. The gene calls are TRBV13-3 and TRBJ1-2, with D tentatively TRBD1 (6 bases). The CDR3 sequence is 14 residues long. V was trimmed by 1 base and J by 4 bases, leaving 11 bases between them. Germline V gives CDR1 NNHDY, CDR2 SYVADS. This CDR3 reads CASSDKAGASDYTF. CDR3 DNA, as far as it was read: TGTGCCAGCAGTGATAAGGCAGGGGCCTCC.

This clone has more than one count but fewer than ten. Gene names and germline refer to mouse. Read data end 4 residues before the CDR3 end; the end is taken from the germline J gene. This rearrangement joins TRBV13-3 to TRBJ2-5; tentative D call: TRBD2 (5 bases). This CDR3 region has 14 residues. Germline V gene lookup returns CDR1 NNHDY and CDR2 SYVADS. Deletions cut 4 bases from V and 2 bases from J, with 11 bases between. This CDR3 is CASSPLGSQDTQYF. The sequenced CDR3 bases are TGTGCCAGCAGTCCCCTGGGATCCCAAGAC.

Comment on this clone: Mouse names are used for the genes. The CDR3 goes on 4 residues after the read ends, and that part is filled in from the germline J gene. This sequence joins TRBV19 and TRBJ2-7, with D possibly matching TRBD1 (6 bases). This CDR3 contains 13 residues. CDR1 FNHDT and CDR2 SITEND come from the germline V gene (reference sequence). The CDR3 here is CASTRTDNYEQYF. The sequenced CDR3 bases are TGTGCCAGCACCCGGACAGATAATTAT.

This clone was seen ten or more times. Germline and genes here are mouse. The sequenced fragment ends 4 residues before the CDR3 boundary, so the rest is inferred from the germline J gene. V gene TRBV13-3 combines with J gene TRBJ2-4; a weak D match, TRBD2 (6 bases). The CDR3 spans 14 residues. Looked up from germline, CDR1 is NNHDY and CDR2 is SYVADS. CDR3 protein: CASSDRWGTNTLYF. The CDR3 bases that were read are TGTGCCAGCAGTGATCGGTGGGGGACAAAC.

This clone has a handful of counts. Genes and germline come from the mouse. Sequencing ends 4 residues short of the CDR3 end; the germline J gene provides the rest. The rearrangement uses TRBV1 and TRBJ2-2; 7 positions agree with TRBD1. Per the germline V gene, CDR1 is NSQYPW and CDR2 is LRSPGD (reference sequence). After removal of 0 bases from V and 2 bases from J, the junction contained 3 bases not matched to a gene. This CDR3 comprises 16 residues. The CDR3 loop reads CTCSADVRGNTGQLYF. The covered CDR3 bases are TGCACCTGCAGTGCAGATGTCAGGGGGAACACCGGG.

The sample holds a few counts of this clone. Germline and genes: mouse. The read terminates 4 residues before the CDR3 end, so the remaining end is supplied by the germline J gene. Other DNA variants within this sample encode the same CDR3. V usage is TRBV1 and J usage is TRBJ2-1, with 11 nucleotides matching TRBD2. The trim removed 3 bases at V and 4 bases at J, leaving 5 bases unmatched. Per the germline V gene, CDR1 is NSQYPW and CDR2 is LRSPGD (reference sequence). The CDR3 spans 16 residues. CDR3 protein: CTCSAEGTGGYAEQFF. CDR3 bases read: TGCACCTGCAGTGCGGAGGGGACTGGGGGTTATGCT.

This clone has just a few counts. Gene names are mouse gene names. The CDR3 is CTCSAGTVGERLFF. The covered CDR3 bases are TGCACCTGCAGTGCCGGGACAGTGGGCGAA. V usage is TRBV1 and J usage is TRBJ1-4; TRBD1 aligns across 7 bases. The CDR3 end is not reached by the read, which stops 4 residues before it; the germline J gene fills it in. CDR3 length: 14 residues. Looked up from germline, CDR1 is NSQYPW and CDR2 is LRSPGD (reference sequence).

For this clone: Gene names and germline match the mouse. Read coverage stops 4 residues before the CDR3 terminus; the germline J gene supplies the remainder. This rearrangement joins TRBV17 to TRBJ2-7; a possible D gene is TRBD2 (6 bases). Trimming removed 5 bases from V and 1 base from J, with 9 bases in between. Germline lookup yields CDR1 MNHDT and CDR2 YYDKIL. This CDR3 region has 13 residues. The covered CDR3 bases are TGTGCTAGCAGTCTGACTGGTTCCTAT. Translating gives CASSLTGSY. The full CDR3 reads CASSLTGSYEQYF.